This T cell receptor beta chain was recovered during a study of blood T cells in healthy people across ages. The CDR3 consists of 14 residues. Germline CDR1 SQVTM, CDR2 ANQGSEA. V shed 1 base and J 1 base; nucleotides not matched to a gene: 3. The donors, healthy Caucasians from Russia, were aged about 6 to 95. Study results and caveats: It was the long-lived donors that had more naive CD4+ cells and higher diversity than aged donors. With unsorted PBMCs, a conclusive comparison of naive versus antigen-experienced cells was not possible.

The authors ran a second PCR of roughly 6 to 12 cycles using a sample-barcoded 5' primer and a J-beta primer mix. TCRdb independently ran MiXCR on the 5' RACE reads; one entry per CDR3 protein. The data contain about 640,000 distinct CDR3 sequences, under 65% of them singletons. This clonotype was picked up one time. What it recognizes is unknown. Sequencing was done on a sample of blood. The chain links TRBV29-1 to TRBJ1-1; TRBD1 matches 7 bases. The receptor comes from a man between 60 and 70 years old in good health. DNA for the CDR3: TGCAGCGTTGAAGTTCGACAGGGGAACACTGAAGCTTTCTTT. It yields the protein CSVEVRQGNTEAFF.